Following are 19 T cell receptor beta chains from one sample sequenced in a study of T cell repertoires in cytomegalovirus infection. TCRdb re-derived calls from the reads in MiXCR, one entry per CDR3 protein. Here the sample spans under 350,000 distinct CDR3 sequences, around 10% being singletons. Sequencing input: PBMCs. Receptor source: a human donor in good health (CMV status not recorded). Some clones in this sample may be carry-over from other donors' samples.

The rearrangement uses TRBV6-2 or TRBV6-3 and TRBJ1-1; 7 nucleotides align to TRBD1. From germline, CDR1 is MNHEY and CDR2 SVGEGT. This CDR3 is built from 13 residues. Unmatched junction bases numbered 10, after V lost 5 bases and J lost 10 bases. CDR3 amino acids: CASSTIGQVGAFF. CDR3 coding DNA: TGTGCCAGCAGTACCATCGGACAGGTTGGAGCTTTCTTT.

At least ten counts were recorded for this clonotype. The CDR3 here is CTAGRSGANVLTF. The CDR3 coding sequence is TGCACTGCGGGGCGCTCTGGGGCCAACGTCCTGACTTTC. The chain recombines TRBV20-1 with TRBJ2-6, with D tentatively TRBD2 (6 bases). The CDR3 totals 13 residues. Germline-derived CDR1 and CDR2 are DFQATT and SNEGSKA (reference sequence).

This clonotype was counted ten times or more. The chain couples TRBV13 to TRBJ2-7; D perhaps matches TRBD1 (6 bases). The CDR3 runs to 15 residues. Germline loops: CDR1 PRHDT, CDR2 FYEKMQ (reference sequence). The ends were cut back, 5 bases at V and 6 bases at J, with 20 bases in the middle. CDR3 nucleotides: TGTGCCAGCAGCCCTATCAGGGACACTTTGGGCGAGCAGTACTTC. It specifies CASSPIRDTLGEQYF.

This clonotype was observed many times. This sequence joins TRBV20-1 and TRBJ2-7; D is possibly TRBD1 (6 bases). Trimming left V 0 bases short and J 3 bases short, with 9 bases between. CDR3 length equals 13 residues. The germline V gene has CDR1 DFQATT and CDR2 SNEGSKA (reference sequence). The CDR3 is CSARDRGNYEQYF. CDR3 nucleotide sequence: TGCAGTGCTAGAGACAGGGGAAACTACGAGCAGTACTTC.

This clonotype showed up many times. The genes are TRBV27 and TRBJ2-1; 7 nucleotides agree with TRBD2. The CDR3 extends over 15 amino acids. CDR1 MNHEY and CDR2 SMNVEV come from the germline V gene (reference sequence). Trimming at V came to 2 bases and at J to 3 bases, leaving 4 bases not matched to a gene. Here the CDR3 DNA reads TGTGCCAGCAGTTTAATCGGGGGGAACTACAATGAGCAGTTCTTC. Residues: CASSLIGGNYNEQFF.

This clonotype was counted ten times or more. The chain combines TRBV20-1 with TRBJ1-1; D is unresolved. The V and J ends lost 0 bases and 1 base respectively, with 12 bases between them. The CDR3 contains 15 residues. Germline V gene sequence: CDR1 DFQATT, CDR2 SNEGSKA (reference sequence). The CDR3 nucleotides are TGCAGTGCTAGAGATCGAGGGCGCCCGAACACTGAAGCTTTCTTT. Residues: CSARDRGRPNTEAFF.

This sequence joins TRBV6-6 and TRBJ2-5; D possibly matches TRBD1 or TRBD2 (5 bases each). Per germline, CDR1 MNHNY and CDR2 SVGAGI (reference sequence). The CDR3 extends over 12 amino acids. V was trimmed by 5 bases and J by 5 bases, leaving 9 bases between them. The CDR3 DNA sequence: TGTGCCAGCAGTAGGGACGAGGAGACCCAGTACTTC. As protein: CASSRDEETQYF.

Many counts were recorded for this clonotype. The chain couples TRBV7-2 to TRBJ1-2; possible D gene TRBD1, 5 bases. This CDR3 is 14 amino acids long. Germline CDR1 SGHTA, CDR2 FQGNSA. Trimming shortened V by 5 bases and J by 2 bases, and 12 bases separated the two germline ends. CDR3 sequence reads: CASSRSTENYGYTF. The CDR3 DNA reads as TGTGCCAGCAGCCGTTCGACAGAAAACTATGGCTACACCTTC.

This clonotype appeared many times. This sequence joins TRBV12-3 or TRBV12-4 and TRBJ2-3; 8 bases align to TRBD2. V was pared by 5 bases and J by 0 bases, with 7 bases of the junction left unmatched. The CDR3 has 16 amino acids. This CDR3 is CASSPKLAASTDTQYF. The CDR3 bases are TGTGCCAGCAGTCCGAAACTAGCGGCAAGCACAGATACGCAGTATTTT.

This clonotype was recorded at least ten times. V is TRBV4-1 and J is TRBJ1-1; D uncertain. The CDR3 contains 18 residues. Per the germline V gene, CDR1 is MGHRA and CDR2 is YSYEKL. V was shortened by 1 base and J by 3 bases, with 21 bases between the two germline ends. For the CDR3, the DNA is TGCGCCAGCAGCCAAGCGACTCGATTCGGGGTTATGGACACTGAAGCTTTCTTT. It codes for CASSQATRFGVMDTEAFF.

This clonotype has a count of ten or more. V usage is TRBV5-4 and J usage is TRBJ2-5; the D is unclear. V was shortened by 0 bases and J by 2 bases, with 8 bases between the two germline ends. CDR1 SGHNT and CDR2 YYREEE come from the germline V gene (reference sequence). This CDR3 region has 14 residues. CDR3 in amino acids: CASSLEVGQETQYF. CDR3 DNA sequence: TGTGCCAGCAGCTTGGAAGTCGGACAAGAGACCCAGTACTTC.

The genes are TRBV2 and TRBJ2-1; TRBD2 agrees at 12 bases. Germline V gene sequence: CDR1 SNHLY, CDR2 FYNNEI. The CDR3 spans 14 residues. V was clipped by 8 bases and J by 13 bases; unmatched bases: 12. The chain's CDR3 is CASPEGTSGGKQFF. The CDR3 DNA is TGTGCCAGCCCGGAGGGAACTAGCGGGGGGAAACAGTTCTTC.

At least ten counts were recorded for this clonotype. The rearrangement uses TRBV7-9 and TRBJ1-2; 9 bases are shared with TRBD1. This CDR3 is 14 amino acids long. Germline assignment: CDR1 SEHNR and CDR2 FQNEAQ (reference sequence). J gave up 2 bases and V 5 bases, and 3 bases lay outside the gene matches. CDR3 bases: TGTGCCAGCAGCCACGGACAGGGGAACTATGGCTACACCTTC. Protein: CASSHGQGNYGYTF.

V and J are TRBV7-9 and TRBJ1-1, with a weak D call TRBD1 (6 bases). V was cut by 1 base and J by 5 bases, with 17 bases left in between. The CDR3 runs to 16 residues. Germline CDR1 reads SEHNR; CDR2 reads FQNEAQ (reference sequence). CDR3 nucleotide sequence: TGTGCCAGCAGCTTAGTTACAGGGCCCCATGGGACTGAAGCTTTCTTT. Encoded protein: CASSLVTGPHGTEAFF.

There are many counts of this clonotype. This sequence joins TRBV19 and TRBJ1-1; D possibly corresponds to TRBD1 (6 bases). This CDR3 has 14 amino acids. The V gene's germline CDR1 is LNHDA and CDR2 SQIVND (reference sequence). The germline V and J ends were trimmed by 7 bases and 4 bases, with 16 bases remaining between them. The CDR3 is CASKLGRGSTEAFF. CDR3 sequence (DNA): TGTGCCAGTAAATTAGGCAGGGGCTCCACTGAAGCTTTCTTT.

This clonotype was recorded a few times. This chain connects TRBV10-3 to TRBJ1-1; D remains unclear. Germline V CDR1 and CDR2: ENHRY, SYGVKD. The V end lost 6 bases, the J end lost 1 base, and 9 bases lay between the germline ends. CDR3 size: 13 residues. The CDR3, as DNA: TGTGCCATCAGCGAACGGACGAACACTGAAGCTTTCTTT. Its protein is CAISERTNTEAFF.

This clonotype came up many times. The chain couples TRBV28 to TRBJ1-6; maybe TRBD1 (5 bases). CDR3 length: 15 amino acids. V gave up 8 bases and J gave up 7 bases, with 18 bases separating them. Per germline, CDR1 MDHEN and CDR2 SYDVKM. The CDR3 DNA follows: TGTGCCAGCGAGGTCGGGGGACGAGGAAATTCACCCCTCCACTTT. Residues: CASEVGGRGNSPLHF.

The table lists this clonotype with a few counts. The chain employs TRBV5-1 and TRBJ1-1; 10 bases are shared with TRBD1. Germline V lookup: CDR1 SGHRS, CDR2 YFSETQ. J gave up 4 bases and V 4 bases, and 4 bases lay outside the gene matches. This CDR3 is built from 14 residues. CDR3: CASSAGTGATEAFF. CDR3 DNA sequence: TGCGCCAGCAGCGCCGGGACAGGGGCCACTGAAGCTTTCTTT.

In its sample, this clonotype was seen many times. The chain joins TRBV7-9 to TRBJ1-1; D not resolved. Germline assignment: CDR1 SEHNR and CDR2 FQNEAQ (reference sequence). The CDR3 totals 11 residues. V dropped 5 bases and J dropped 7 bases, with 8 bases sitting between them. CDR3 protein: CASSQSDEAFF. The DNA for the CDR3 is TGTGCCAGCAGCCAATCGGATGAAGCTTTCTTT.